This T cell receptor beta chain was identified in a study of cytomegalovirus exposure and HLA in healthy donors (dated by TCRdb to the late 2010s). Regarding the study in general: The 700 or so repertoires of the first cohort and the roughly 120 validation repertoires were produced on the same platform, according to a later analysis. The study combined high-throughput TCR immunosequencing, statistical association of individual TCRs with disease status, and machine learning to predict cytomegalovirus infection status. The aim of the study was to test whether cataloging public T cell receptors could identify signatures of past pathogen exposure. In addition to the first cohort of roughly 700 subjects, a separate validation cohort of under 150 different subjects was used.

Donors formed part of the validation cohort, which comprised about 130 subjects and was distinct from the first cohort of under 850 subjects. The germline V gene sets CDR1 to MGHRA and CDR2 to YSYEKL. V drops 6 bases and J drops 10 bases, leaving 16 bases in between. The CDR3 sequence holds 14 residues, the cysteine and phenylalanine included. Only the CDR3 portion is preserved as DNA: 42 bases, with reading frame beginning at the first base. Library preparation was by the immunoSEQ multiplex PCR assay. Processing in the source paper ran as follows. A statistical classification framework was developed to diagnose cytomegalovirus status using the catalog of TCR beta chain sequences. This is the immuneACCESS table as TCRdb keeps it, with only in-frame sequences that have V and J called. A part of the clones is gone; compared with another copy, unresolved V genes explain less than half, and the rest is unexplained. That table supplies the V and J calls and clone size; D and trimming were determined from the DNA. For this sample there are about 110,000 clones; 95% appear just once. The ten largest clones take up roughly 0.66% of the sample.

What the study reported, not specific to this receptor: A later analysis had no HLA typing for the validation cohort, so co-occurrence there was scored across all 130 or so repertoires. Cytomegalovirus status was reported to be diagnosed by the classifier with high specificity and sensitivity in both the original and validation cohorts. Subsequent analysis determined that TCRs grouped into clusters in the first cohort also showed a tendency toward co-occurrence across the roughly 130 validation repertoires, and approximately 94% of cluster scores exceeded 0. A total of roughly 160 TCR beta chains were listed by the study as associated with cytomegalovirus. Most TCR sequences were observed very rarely across donors, whereas some public TCRs were present in many individuals. Three of the identified cytomegalovirus-associated TCR beta chains were confirmed in vitro to be specific for cytomegalovirus antigens. According to the authors, the approach could potentially be generalized to other disease states and immunological phenotypes.

Points on this clone: The clone's antigen remains unknown. No qualities accompany the bases; no much larger clone lies one base away.

The rearranged chain carries TRBV4-1 and TRBJ1-6, with the D gene not confidently named. Material: PBMCs. This sequence was found in a woman aged 18-29 years in good health and CMV-seronegative. DNA sequence: TGCGCCAGCAGTTACGGAGAGGCTTCCTCACCCCTCCACTTT. Translated, it gives CASSYGEASSPLHF.